Each of the 5 T cell receptor beta chains below was sequenced from the same sample in a study of response to subunit inactivated influenza vaccine. TCRdb reprocessed the RT-PCR reads via MiXCR and lists one record per CDR3 protein. Among 550,000 to 800,000 distinct CDR3 sequences, approximately 14% were seen once, and the ten largest hold around 10%. The sequenced sample was PBMCs from blood, obtained roughly 12 days after vaccination. These receptors originate from a man aged 50-59 years who received an inactivated influenza vaccine.

This clonotype has more than one count but fewer than ten. The chain is built from TRBV20-1 and TRBJ2-3; TRBD1 aligns across 9 bases. CDR3 size: 15 residues. V shed 5 bases, J shed 3 bases, and the junction held 9 bases outside the gene matches. From germline, CDR1 is DFQATT and CDR2 SNEGSKA (reference sequence). The CDR3 sequence: CSAERGTGMTDTQYF. The DNA for the CDR3 is TGCAGTGCTGAGAGAGGGACAGGGATGACAGATACGCAGTATTTT.

At least ten counts were recorded for this clonotype. The CDR3 loop is CASSFGQGAIEQFF. The DNA of the CDR3 is TGCGCCAGCAGCTTTGGACAGGGGGCCATTGAGCAGTTCTTC. The chain joins TRBV5-1 to TRBJ2-1; TRBD1 matches at 11 bases. Germline-derived CDR1 and CDR2 are SGHRS and YFSETQ. V lost 2 bases to trimming and J lost 9 bases; unmatched junction nucleotides: 4. The length of the CDR3 is 14 residues.

For this clonotype: This clone may be a read error of a much larger clone one base away. The chain combines TRBV7-9 with TRBJ2-7; TRBD2 agrees at 11 bases. Germline CDR1 reads SEHNR; CDR2 reads FQNEAQ (reference sequence). The length of the CDR3 is 15 residues. After removal of 3 bases from V and 4 bases from J, the junction contained 5 bases not matched to a gene. The CDR3 loop reads CASSLASGRYYEQYF. In DNA, the CDR3 is TGTGCCAGCAGCTTGGCTAGCGGGAGGTATTACGAGCAGTACTTC.

The chain carries TRBV11-2 and TRBJ1-3; D call uncertain. The germline CDR1 and CDR2 sequences are SGHAT and FQNNGV. The CDR3 contains 12 residues. Trimming pared 5 bases from V and 7 bases from J, leaving 9 bases between. The CDR3 is CASSLTPNTIYF. The CDR3 DNA reads as TGTGCCAGCAGCCTCACCCCGAACACCATATATTTT.

This clonotype occurred a few times. The chain is built from TRBV7-9 and TRBJ1-6; no definite D call. Germline loops: CDR1 SEHNR, CDR2 FQNEAQ (reference sequence). The CDR3 consists of 14 residues. V was shortened by 0 bases and J by 14 bases, with 14 bases between the two germline ends. CDR3 nucleotides: TGTGCCAGCAGCTTAGCGTTTGGCATACATTCCCTCCACTTT. This encodes CASSLAFGIHSLHF. Using reference TRBV7-9 and TRBJ1-6 for the parts outside the CDR3, the full variable domain is DTGVSQNPRHKITKRGQNVTFRCDPISEHNRLYWYRQTLGQGPEFLTYFQNEAQLEKSRLLSDRFSAERPKGSFSTLEIQRTEQGDSAMYLCASSLAFGIHSLHFGNGTRLTVT.